Listed below are T cell receptor beta chains from one sample, sequenced in a study of sequential checkpoint blockade in melanoma. Generated by immunoSEQ multiplex PCR, the TCRdb table keeps only in-frame clones and is missing some. The sample has some 12,000 clones; approximately 79% are singletons. The sequencing here drew on CD8+ T cells sorted from blood (inferred from file names), taken from a patient given nivolumab and ipilimumab in sequence. The receptor source for this set is a human donor with melanoma. The CDR3 runs from the conserved cysteine through the conserved F or W. A D gene is named only where the DNA matches it firmly. Some rows have no size entry. The others give once, few or many, or a class for an expanded clone.

d_call	v_call	clone_size	j_call	cdr3_nt	cdr3_aa
NA	TRBV7-9	NA	TRBJ2-7	TGTGCCAGCAGCTTAGCGTCAGGGGACGAGCAGTACTTC	CASSLASGDEQYF
NA	TRBV6-5	NA	TRBJ2-5	TGTGCCAGCACCCCAGGGGCGTCGGAGACCCAGTACTTC	CASTPGASETQYF
TRBD2	TRBV19	NA	TRBJ2-1	TGTGCCAGTAGTACTCACTCTAGCGGGAGGGGGGACAATGAGCAGTTCTTC	CASSTHSSGRGDNEQFF
NA	TRBV19	NA	TRBJ1-1	TGTGCCAGTAGTATTGGGGCCGGGAACACTGAAGCTTTCTTT	CASSIGAGNTEAFF
NA	TRBV11-2	NA	TRBJ2-6	TGTGCCAGCAGCCCTCGGACAGCACCAAGCTCTGGGGCCAACGTCCTGACTTTC	CASSPRTAPSSGANVLTF
TRBD1	TRBV9	NA	TRBJ2-7	TGTGCCAGCAGCGTAGTTGGGACAGGGGGGACCTACGAGCAGTACTTC	CASSVVGTGGTYEQYF
TRBD2	TRBV7-9	once	TRBJ2-1	TGTGCCAGCAGAGAGACTAGCACCTGGCATGAGCAGTTCTTC	CASRETSTWHEQFF
TRBD1	TRBV2	NA	TRBJ1-2	TGTGCCAGATTCTCCGGGACAGGGGCCAACTATGGCTACACCTTC	CARFSGTGANYGYTF
TRBD1	TRBV5-1	NA	TRBJ2-1	TGCGCCAGCAGCCATACCCGGGACAGCTACAATGAGCAGTTCTTC	CASSHTRDSYNEQFF
TRBD2	TRBV4-3	once	TRBJ2-7	TGCGCCAGCAGCCAAGACCTAGCGGAAACATACTACGAGCAGTACTTC	CASSQDLAETYYEQYF
NA	TRBV4-2	NA	TRBJ2-7	TGTGCCAGCAGCCAACAGGGTATCCACGAGCAGTACTTC	CASSQQGIHEQYF
NA	TRBV9	NA	TRBJ2-5	TGTGCCAGCAGCGTGGGCCGACTAGTCCAAGAGACCCAGTACTTC	CASSVGRLVQETQYF
TRBD1	TRBV9	NA	TRBJ2-2	TGTGCCAGCAGCGTAGGCGCGACAGGGATCACCGGGGAGCTGTTTTTT	CASSVGATGITGELFF
NA	TRBV19	NA	TRBJ2-2	TGTGCCAGTACCGCCCCAAGCCCCGGGGAGCTGTTTTTT	CASTAPSPGELFF
NA	TRBV28	NA	TRBJ1-5	TGTGCCACCTCCCCCGACAGTCAGCCCCAGCATTTT	CATSPDSQPQHF
NA	TRBV4-1	NA	TRBJ1-5	TGCGCCAGCAGCCAAGTCCCAAATCAGCCCCAGCATTTT	CASSQVPNQPQHF
TRBD1	TRBV29-1	NA	TRBJ1-4	TGCAGCGTGGGACAGACAACTAATGAAAAACTGTTTTTT	CSVGQTTNEKLFF
NA	TRBV29-1	NA	TRBJ1-2	TGCAGCGTTGTGGTTGATGGCGGCTACACCTTC	CSVVVDGGYTF
TRBD2	TRBV19	NA	TRBJ2-3	TGTGCCAGTGATAACGCCCCGGGACTAGCGGGGAGCTGGACAGATACGCAGTATTTT	CASDNAPGLAGSWTDTQYF
NA	TRBV4-3	NA	TRBJ2-2	TGCGCCAGCAGCCAACGGCAGGGGCACACCGGGGAGCTGTTTTTT	CASSQRQGHTGELFF
NA	TRBV7-9	NA	TRBJ2-7	TGTGCCAGCAGCTCTCTCCAGACCGGGAGTATCGACGAGCAGTACTTC	CASSSLQTGSIDEQYF
NA	TRBV5-5	NA	TRBJ2-3	TGTGCCAGCAGCTCGGACACCAGCACAGATACGCAGTATTTT	CASSSDTSTDTQYF
NA	TRBV28	NA	TRBJ2-2	TGTGCCAGCAGTTTTTTCAGGGGTAACACCGGGGAGCTGTTTTTT	CASSFFRGNTGELFF
TRBD2	TRBV11-2	NA	TRBJ2-7	TGTGCCAGCAACGGACTAGCGGCACACATCTACGAGCAGTACTTC	CASNGLAAHIYEQYF
TRBD2	TRBV6-4	NA	TRBJ2-3	TGTGCCAGCAGTGAATCGACTAGCGGGAGCACAGATACGCAGTATTTT	CASSESTSGSTDTQYF
TRBD2	TRBV7-6	NA	TRBJ2-7	TGTGCCAGCAGCCCCACCGGGGCTAGCGGGAACTACGAGCAGTACTTC	CASSPTGASGNYEQYF
TRBD1	TRBV7-9	NA	TRBJ2-7	TGTGCCAGCAGCTACCTTGGGGGACAGCCCTCCTACGAGCAGTACTTC	CASSYLGGQPSYEQYF
NA	TRBV5-6	NA	TRBJ2-7	TGTGCCAGCAGCTTTCAGGGCTCCTACGAGCAGTACTTC	CASSFQGSYEQYF
NA	TRBV25-1	NA	TRBJ2-5	TGTGCCAGCAGTGAATTAACAGGTCAGGGGGGGACCCAGTACTTC	CASSELTGQGGTQYF
TRBD1	TRBV2	NA	TRBJ2-2	TGTGCCAGCTTTGTGGGACAGGGGGTATCCGGGGAGCTGTTTTTT	CASFVGQGVSGELFF
NA	TRBV14	NA	TRBJ1-1	TGTGCCAGCAGCCACCAGAACCAGGAAGCTTTCTTT	CASSHQNQEAFF
TRBD1	TRBV4-3	once	TRBJ2-1	TGCGCCAGACGAATACCTAACGGACAGGCAGACAATGAGCAGTTCTTC	CARRIPNGQADNEQFF
NA	TRBV6-4	once	TRBJ2-1	TGTGCCAGCAGTGACTCGGTTGGCTCTCGGGGTGCACACAATGAGCAGTTCTTC	CASSDSVGSRGAHNEQFF
NA	TRBV6-4	few	TRBJ2-1	TGTGCCAGCAGTGAACTACCCTACAATGAGCAGTTCTTC	CASSELPYNEQFF
TRBD1	TRBV11-2	once	TRBJ2-3	TGTGCCAGCAGCCCCGGGACAGGGGGCGCAGATACGCAGTATTTT	CASSPGTGGADTQYF
NA	TRBV6-1	NA	TRBJ1-1	TGTGCCAGCAGTCCTCCAGGGGAGACTGAAGCTTTCTTT	CASSPPGETEAFF
TRBD2	TRBV5-1	NA	TRBJ2-3	TGCGCCAGCAGCTCGGACCCGACTAGCGGGAGTCGAGATACGCAGTATTTT	CASSSDPTSGSRDTQYF
TRBD1	TRBV6-5	NA	TRBJ2-7	TGTGCCAGCAGTTTCTGGACAGGGGCAACCGAGCAGTACTTC	CASSFWTGATEQYF
NA	TRBV5-1	NA	TRBJ2-3	TGCGCCAGCAGTTCCGGCACAGATACGCAGTATTTT	CASSSGTDTQYF
NA	TRBV28	few	TRBJ1-4	TGTGCCAGCAGTTTATTTCAGGACTCGGGGGGAGAAAAACTGTTTTTT	CASSLFQDSGGEKLFF
TRBD2	TRBV7-9	few	TRBJ2-5	TGTGCCAGCAGCTTTCTTCTAGCGGGGGCCAAGGAAGAGACCCAGTACTTC	CASSFLLAGAKEETQYF
TRBD1	TRBV29-1	few	TRBJ2-3	TGCAGCGTTCTGAGACAGGGGCACACAGATACGCAGTATTTT	CSVLRQGHTDTQYF
NA	TRBV27	once	TRBJ1-1	TGTGCCAGCAGTTTATGGGGAGGGAGGGAAGCTTTCTTT	CASSLWGGREAFF
NA	TRBV27	NA	TRBJ2-1	TGTGCCAGCAGTTTTACGGGAAGCAGGCATGAGCAGTTCTTC	CASSFTGSRHEQFF
NA	TRBV9	NA	TRBJ2-2	TGTGCCAGCAGCGTAGGTGGAGGCGGTAGCACCGGGGAGCTGTTTTTT	CASSVGGGGSTGELFF
TRBD2	TRBV7-9	NA	TRBJ2-7	TGTGCCAGCAGCTCCGTCCTAGCGGGAGAGAAGTCCTACGAGCAGTACTTC	CASSSVLAGEKSYEQYF
NA	TRBV5-6	NA	TRBJ2-5	TGTGCCAGCAGCTTGTTGGCAGACCAAGAGACCCAGTACTTC	CASSLLADQETQYF
TRBD1	TRBV7-2	once	TRBJ2-1	TGTGCCAGCAGTAACCGGGACAGACCCTACAATGAGCAGTTCTTC	CASSNRDRPYNEQFF
NA	TRBV9	few	TRBJ2-4	TGTGCCAGCAGCGCTTCCTACACTACGTCGGGAAACATTCAGTACTTC	CASSASYTTSGNIQYF
NA	TRBV5-6	NA	TRBJ1-3	TGTGCCAGCAGCTTGGTTCCGGGTTTGACGGGAAACACCATATATTTT	CASSLVPGLTGNTIYF
NA	TRBV6-5	NA	TRBJ2-4	TGTGCCAGCAGTTACTCGACTTTGGGGCTAAACATTCAGTACTTC	CASSYSTLGLNIQYF
NA	TRBV27	NA	TRBJ2-7	TGTGCCAGCAGTAGATCGGACGGGAACGACGAGCAGTACTTC	CASSRSDGNDEQYF
NA	TRBV5-4	NA	TRBJ2-2	TGTGCCAGCAGCTCCGGACTCAACACCGGGGAGCTGTTTTTT	CASSSGLNTGELFF
NA	TRBV7-9	NA	TRBJ1-4	TGTGCCAGCAGCTTAGGGTCCAATTCGGATGAAAAACTGTTTTTT	CASSLGSNSDEKLFF
NA	TRBV6-5	NA	TRBJ2-1	TGTGCCAGCAGTTACCGGCCAGGTCACTCCTACAATGAGCAGTTCTTC	CASSYRPGHSYNEQFF
NA	TRBV2	NA	TRBJ2-7	TGTGCCGGGCGGACACTTTACGAGCAGTACTTC	CAGRTLYEQYF
TRBD2	TRBV7-8	NA	TRBJ2-7	TGTGCCAGCAGCCGGGGGTTGGGACTAGCCGGCTACGAGCAGTACTTC	CASSRGLGLAGYEQYF
NA	TRBV10-3	NA	TRBJ1-2	TGTGCCATCAGTGAGTCAATTGGACAGAACTATGGCTACACCTTC	CAISESIGQNYGYTF
NA	TRBV2	NA	TRBJ1-1	TGTGCCAGCAGCCCGGGACAAACACCAGAAGCTTTCTTT	CASSPGQTPEAFF